The next 8 T cell receptor beta chains were all read from a single sample in a study of blood T cell repertoires in COVID-19. The method was immunoSEQ multiplex PCR; TCRdb's version includes in-frame clones alone and lacks a portion of them. There are about 110,000 clones in the sample; about three quarters occur only once, and about 4.7% lies in the top ten. Material for sequencing was peripheral blood. These receptors were taken from a human donor in a cohort sampled during active or convalescent COVID-19.

This clone was seen once. The gene calls are TRBV18 and TRBJ2-7; TRBD1 matches 10 bases. Trimming cost V 6 bases and J 0 bases; bases outside gene matches: 8. Germline V gives CDR1 KGHSH, CDR2 LQKENI. This CDR3 region has 16 residues. The CDR3, as DNA: TGTGCCAGCTCCTCCCTGACAGGGGGCTTCTCCTACGAGCAGTACTTC. Encoded protein: CASSSLTGGFSYEQYF.

The chain carries TRBV19 and TRBJ2-6; 9 bases map to TRBD1. The germline V gene encodes CDR1 LNHDA and CDR2 SQIVND (reference sequence). This CDR3 spans 16 amino acids. Trimming removed 5 bases from V and 0 bases from J; junction bases left unmatched: 2. The DNA for the CDR3 is TGTGCCAGTAGTGGGACAGGGCGCTCTGGGGCCAACGTCCTGACTTTC. Its translation: CASSGTGRSGANVLTF.

The chain has TRBV19 and TRBJ2-5; D remains ambiguous. Germline assignment: CDR1 LNHDA and CDR2 SQIVND (reference sequence). This CDR3 is 12 amino acids long. The V end lost 7 bases, the J end lost 1 base, and 7 bases lay between the germline ends. This CDR3 reads CASTSVQETQYF. The CDR3 nucleotides are TGTGCCAGTACGTCAGTCCAAGAGACCCAGTACTTC.

Only a few counts were recorded for this clone. This sequence joins TRBV19 and TRBJ2-1; the match to TRBD2 covers 11 bases. Germline CDR1 and CDR2: LNHDA and SQIVND (reference sequence). The V gene end was trimmed by 3 bases and the J gene end by 6 bases; junction bases not matched to a gene: 13. The CDR3 sequence is 18 residues long. This CDR3 reads CASSMIPRPSGGFNEQFF. CDR3 in DNA: TGTGCCAGTAGTATGATCCCTCGACCTAGCGGGGGGTTCAATGAGCAGTTCTTC.

The chain combines TRBV7-9 with TRBJ1-3; the D gene is possibly TRBD1 (6 bases). Per germline, CDR1 SEHNR and CDR2 FQNEAQ (reference sequence). Trimming removed 6 bases from V and 1 base from J, with 10 bases in between. The CDR3 loop spans 14 amino acids. In DNA, the CDR3 is TGTGCCAGCAGGAACACAGGGTCTGGAAACACCATATATTTT. It yields the protein CASRNTGSGNTIYF.

V gene TRBV6-2 or TRBV6-3 combines with J gene TRBJ2-5; 12 bases line up with TRBD2. The ends lost 2 bases at V and 5 bases at J; junction bases unmatched: 3. Germline CDR1 MNHEY, CDR2 SVGEGT. This CDR3 is 15 amino acids long. The CDR3 loop reads CASSYPLAGGETQYF. The CDR3 coding sequence is TGTGCCAGCAGTTACCCCCTAGCGGGGGGGGAGACCCAGTACTTC.

V gene TRBV28 combines with J gene TRBJ1-1; D is uncertain. Trimming shortened V by 2 bases and J by 11 bases, and 12 bases separated the two germline ends. The germline gives CDR1 MDHEN, CDR2 SYDVKM. The CDR3 length is 12 residues. The CDR3 loop is CASSLANLRAFF. The CDR3 DNA reads as TGTGCCAGCAGTTTAGCGAACTTGAGGGCTTTCTTT.

This chain connects TRBV6-2 or TRBV6-3 to TRBJ1-5; 8 bases line up with TRBD1. The ends lost 5 bases at V and 6 bases at J; junction bases unmatched: 6. The CDR3 contains 14 residues. Per the germline V gene, CDR1 is MNHEY and CDR2 is SVGEGT. The CDR3 DNA is TGTGCCAGCAGTCGCAGGGGGCGCTTTCAGCCCCAGCATTTT. Amino acid sequence: CASSRRGRFQPQHF.